This record concerns one TCR beta chain sequence. This may stem from a read error, because a much larger clone lies one nucleotide away. Germline loops: CDR1 MDHEN, CDR2 SYDVKM. This CDR3 is built from 13 residues. Trimming pared 6 bases from V and 11 bases from J, leaving 19 bases between. Amplification of TCR alpha and beta CDR3 regions from RNA used iRepertoire nested multiplex PCR. Input was about 85-400 ng of tissue mRNA or PBMC total RNA. One entry per CDR3 protein, called by TCRdb with MiXCR from the multiplex PCR reads. The data hold a few hundred thousand distinct CDR3 sequences, with around 38% observed a single time. The sample is drawn from a study of glioma-infiltrating T cells.

The receptor was derived from a human donor with low-grade glioma or glioblastoma, undergoing nonglioma brain surgery, or in good health (not recorded which). Source material: glioma tissue, nonneoplastic brain tissue, or PBMCs (not recorded which). This chain uses TRBV28 with TRBJ1-1, with a weak D call TRBD1 (5 bases). The CDR3 protein is CASRVPTGRLAFF. DNA of the CDR3: TGTGCCAGCAGAGTCCCAACAGGCCGTCTTGCTTTCTTT.